Given below is one T cell receptor (beta chain) in context. Its specificity is unknown. A junction boundary mismatches the germline segment, possibly from a read error. This CDR3 spans 15 amino acids. Germline lookup yields CDR1 DFQATT and CDR2 SNEGSKA (reference sequence). No cell sorting was done before RNA was extracted from the tissue. More than 3 cm separated this lung sample from the edge of the tumor. Donors were chemotherapy-naive, newly diagnosed lung cancer surgical patients in China, August–November 2014. A modified ARM-PCR protocol with three rounds of nested PCR amplified TCRbeta. TCRdb independently ran MiXCR on the multiplex PCR reads; one entry per CDR3 protein. The top ten hold around 30% of the sample, which has some 100,000 distinct CDR3 sequences, about 80% seen once. The data derive from a study of tumor and adjacent non-tumor tissue in lung cancer. Across the whole study: Around 4.2 million productive TCRbeta reads were obtained per sample on average.

Study-level results: Normal lung showed higher cumulative top 100 clone frequency than tumor.

The sample comprised distant non-tumor lung tissue. V is TRBV20-1 and J is TRBJ2-3; TRBD2 matches at 10 bases. This TCR derives from a man in his fifties or sixties with small cell lung cancer. The CDR3 region is CSAYPLAGDTDMQYF. The CDR3 coding sequence is TGCAGTGCTTATCCTCTAGCGGGAGACACAGATATGCAGTATTTT.